This T cell receptor beta chain was captured in a study of early T cells in non-severe SARS-CoV-2 infection. cDNA molecules, individually, were tagged with unique molecular identifiers. From the 5' RACE reads, TCRdb called clonotypes with MiXCR, one entry per CDR3 protein. Here the sample spans tens of thousands of distinct CDR3 sequences, approximately 9% being singletons. The J segment lost 3 bases and the V segment lost 0 bases, leaving 5 bases of the junction unmatched. The germline V gene has CDR1 SGHRS and CDR2 YFSETQ. This CDR3 has 15 amino acids. This chain links TRBV5-1 with TRBJ2-7; the match to TRBD1 covers 8 bases. The sequence was obtained from an adult who was a healthcare worker with PCR-confirmed SARS-CoV-2 infection or an uninfected control (not recorded which). The sample comprised whole blood. CDR3 region: CASSLGGGQGYEQYF. CDR3 bases: TGCGCCAGCAGCTTGGGCGGCGGACAGGGCTACGAGCAGTACTTC.